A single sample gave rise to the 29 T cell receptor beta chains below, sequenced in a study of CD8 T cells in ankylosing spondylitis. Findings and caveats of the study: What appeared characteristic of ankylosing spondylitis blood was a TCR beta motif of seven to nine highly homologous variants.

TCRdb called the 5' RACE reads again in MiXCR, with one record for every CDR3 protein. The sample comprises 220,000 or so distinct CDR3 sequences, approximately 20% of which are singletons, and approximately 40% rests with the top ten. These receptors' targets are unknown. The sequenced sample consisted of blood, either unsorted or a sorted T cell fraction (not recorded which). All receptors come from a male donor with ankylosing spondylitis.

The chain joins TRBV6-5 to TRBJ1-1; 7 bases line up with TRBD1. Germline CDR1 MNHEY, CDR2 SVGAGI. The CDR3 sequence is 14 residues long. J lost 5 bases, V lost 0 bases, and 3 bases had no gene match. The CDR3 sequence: CASSYSQGLTEAFF. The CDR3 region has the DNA TGTGCCAGCAGTTACTCACAGGGGCTGACTGAAGCTTTCTTT.

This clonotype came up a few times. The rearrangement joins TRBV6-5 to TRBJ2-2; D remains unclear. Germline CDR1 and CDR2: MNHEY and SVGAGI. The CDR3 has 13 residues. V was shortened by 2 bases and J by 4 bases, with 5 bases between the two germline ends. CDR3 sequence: CASSYGFTGELFF. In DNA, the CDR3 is TGTGCCAGCAGTTACGGTTTCACCGGGGAGCTGTTTTTT.

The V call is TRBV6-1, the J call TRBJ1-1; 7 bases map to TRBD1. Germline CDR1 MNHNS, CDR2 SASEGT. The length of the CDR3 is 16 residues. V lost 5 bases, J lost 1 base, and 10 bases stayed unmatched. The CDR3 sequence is CASSQTFGTENTEAFF. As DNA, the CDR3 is TGTGCCAGCAGTCAAACCTTCGGGACAGAGAACACTGAAGCTTTCTTT.

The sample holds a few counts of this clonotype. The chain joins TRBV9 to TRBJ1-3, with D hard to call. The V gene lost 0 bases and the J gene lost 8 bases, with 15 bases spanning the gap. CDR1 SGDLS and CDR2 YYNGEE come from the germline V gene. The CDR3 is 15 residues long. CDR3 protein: CASSVDSGGFDTIYF. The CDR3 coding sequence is TGTGCCAGCAGCGTAGACAGCGGAGGGTTCGACACCATATATTTT.

The CDR3 sequence is CASTQGPEAFF. CDR3 DNA sequence: TGTGCCAGCACCCAGGGACCTGAAGCTTTCTTT. The chain recombines TRBV6-5 with TRBJ1-1; possibly TRBD1 for D (5 bases). Germline CDR1 is MNHEY and CDR2 is SVGAGI. Trimming removed 7 bases from V and 6 bases from J, with 9 bases in between. The CDR3 extends over 11 amino acids.

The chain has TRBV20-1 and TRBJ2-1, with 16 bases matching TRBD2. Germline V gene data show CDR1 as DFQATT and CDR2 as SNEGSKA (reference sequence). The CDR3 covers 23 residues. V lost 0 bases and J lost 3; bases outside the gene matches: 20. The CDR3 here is CSARDLGLAGGPHNVPYYNEQFF. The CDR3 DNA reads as TGCAGTGCTAGAGATTTGGGACTAGCGGGAGGGCCCCACAACGTTCCCTACTACAATGAGCAGTTCTTC.

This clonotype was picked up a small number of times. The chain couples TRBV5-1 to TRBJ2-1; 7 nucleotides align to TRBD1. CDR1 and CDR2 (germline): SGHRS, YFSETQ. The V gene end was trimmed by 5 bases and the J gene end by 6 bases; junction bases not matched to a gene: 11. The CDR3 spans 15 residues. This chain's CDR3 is CASSPDRVEINEQFF. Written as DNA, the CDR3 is TGCGCCAGCAGTCCCGACAGGGTAGAGATCAATGAGCAGTTCTTC.

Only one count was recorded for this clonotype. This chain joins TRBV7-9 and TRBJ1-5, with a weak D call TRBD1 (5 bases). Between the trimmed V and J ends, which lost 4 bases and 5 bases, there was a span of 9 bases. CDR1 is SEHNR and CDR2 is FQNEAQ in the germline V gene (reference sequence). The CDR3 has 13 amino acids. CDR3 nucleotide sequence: TGTGCCAGCAGCTGGGGACCTGATCAGCCCCAGCATTTT. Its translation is CASSWGPDQPQHF.

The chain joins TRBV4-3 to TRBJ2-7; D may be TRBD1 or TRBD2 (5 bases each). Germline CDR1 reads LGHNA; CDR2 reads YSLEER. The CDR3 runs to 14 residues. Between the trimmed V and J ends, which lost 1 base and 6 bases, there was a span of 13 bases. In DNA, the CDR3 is TGCGCCAGCAGCCAAGGGGACCCCCCGCTCGAGCAGTACTTC. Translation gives CASSQGDPPLEQYF.

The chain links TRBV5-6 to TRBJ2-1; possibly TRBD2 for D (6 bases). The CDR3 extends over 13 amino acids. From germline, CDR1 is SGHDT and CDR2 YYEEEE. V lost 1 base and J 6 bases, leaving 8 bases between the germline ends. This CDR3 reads CASSLLGSNEQFF. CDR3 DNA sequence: TGTGCCAGCAGCTTGCTCGGGAGCAATGAGCAGTTCTTC.

The CDR3 is CASSAQGVDYNEQFF. The CDR3 DNA is TGTGCCAGCAGCGCGCAGGGGGTAGATTACAATGAGCAGTTCTTC. V gene TRBV7-3 combines with J gene TRBJ2-1; TRBD1 matches at 7 bases. Losses at the gene ends were 5 bases for V and 4 bases for J; bases not matched to a gene: 8. The germline CDR1 and CDR2 sequences are SGHTA and FQGTGA. There are 15 residues in the CDR3. Full variable domain (rest looked up from reference TRBV7-3 and TRBJ2-1): GAGVSQTPSNKVTEKGKYVELRCDPISGHTALYWYRQSLGQGPEFLIYFQGTGAADDSGLPNDRFFAVRPEGSVSTLKIQRTERGDSAVYLCASSAQGVDYNEQFFGPGTRLTVL.

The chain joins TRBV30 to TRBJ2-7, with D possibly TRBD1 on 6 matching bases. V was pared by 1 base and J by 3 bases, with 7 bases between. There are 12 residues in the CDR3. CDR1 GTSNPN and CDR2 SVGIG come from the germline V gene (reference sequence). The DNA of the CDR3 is TGTGCCTGGAGTGAGGGGGTCTACGAGCAGTACTTC. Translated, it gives CAWSEGVYEQYF.

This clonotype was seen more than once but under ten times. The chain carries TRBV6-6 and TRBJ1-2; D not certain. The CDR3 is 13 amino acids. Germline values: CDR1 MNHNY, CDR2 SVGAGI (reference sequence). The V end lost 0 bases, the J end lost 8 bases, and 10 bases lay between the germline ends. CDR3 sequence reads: CASSYSEPDGYTF. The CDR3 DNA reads TGTGCCAGCAGTTACTCTGAGCCGGACGGCTACACCTTC.

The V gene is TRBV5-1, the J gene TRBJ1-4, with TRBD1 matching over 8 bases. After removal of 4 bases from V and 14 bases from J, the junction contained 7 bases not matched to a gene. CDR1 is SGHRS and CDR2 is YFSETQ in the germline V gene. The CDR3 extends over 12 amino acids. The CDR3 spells CASSPGQGLLFF. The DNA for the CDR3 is TGCGCCAGCAGCCCCGGACAGGGATTGCTGTTTTTT.

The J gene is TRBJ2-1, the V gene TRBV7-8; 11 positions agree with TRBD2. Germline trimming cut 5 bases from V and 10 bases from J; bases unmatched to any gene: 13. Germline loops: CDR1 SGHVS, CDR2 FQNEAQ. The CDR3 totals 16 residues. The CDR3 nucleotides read TGTGCCAGCAGCCCAGGGACTAGCGGCCCCCGGGACGAGCAGTTCTTC. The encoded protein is CASSPGTSGPRDEQFF. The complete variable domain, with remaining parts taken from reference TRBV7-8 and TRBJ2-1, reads GAGVSQSPRYKVAKRGQDVALRCDPISGHVSLFWYQQALGQGPEFLTYFQNEAQLDKSGLPSDRFFAERPEGSVSTLKIQRTQQEDSAVYLCASSPGTSGPRDEQFFGPGTRLTVL.

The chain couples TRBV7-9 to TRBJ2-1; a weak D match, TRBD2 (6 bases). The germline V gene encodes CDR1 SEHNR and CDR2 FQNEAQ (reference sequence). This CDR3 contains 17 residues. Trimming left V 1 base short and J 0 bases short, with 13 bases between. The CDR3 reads CASSLGRGRASYNEQFF. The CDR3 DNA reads TGTGCCAGCAGCTTAGGGCGGGGAAGAGCCTCCTACAATGAGCAGTTCTTC.

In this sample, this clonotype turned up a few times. Here the CDR3 reads CASSSPGVYEQYF. CDR3 sequence (DNA): TGTGCCAGCAGCTCCCCGGGGGTGTACGAGCAGTACTTC. The V gene is TRBV7-9, the J gene TRBJ2-7; tentatively, D is TRBD2 (6 bases). The germline V and J ends were trimmed by 4 bases and 4 bases, with 11 bases remaining between them. Germline V gives CDR1 SEHNR, CDR2 FQNEAQ (reference sequence). The CDR3 covers 13 residues.

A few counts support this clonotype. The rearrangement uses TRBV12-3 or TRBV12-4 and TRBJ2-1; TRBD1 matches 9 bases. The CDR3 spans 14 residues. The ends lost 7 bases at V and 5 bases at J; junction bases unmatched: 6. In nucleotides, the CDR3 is TGTGCCAGCACCCTAGGACAGGGGAACAATGAGCAGTTCTTC. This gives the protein CASTLGQGNNEQFF.

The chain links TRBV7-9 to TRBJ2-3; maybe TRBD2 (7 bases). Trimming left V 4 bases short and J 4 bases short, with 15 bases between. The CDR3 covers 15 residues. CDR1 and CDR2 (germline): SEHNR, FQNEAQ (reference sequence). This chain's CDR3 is CASSYPGGPADTQYF. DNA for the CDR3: TGTGCCAGCAGCTACCCGGGGGGCCCCGCAGATACGCAGTATTTT.

In DNA form, the CDR3 reads TGTGCGTCTTGGGACCTCTTAGCCAAAAACATTCAGTACTTC. Its protein product is CASWDLLAKNIQYF. The chain employs TRBV7-9 and TRBJ2-4, with D perhaps assigned TRBD1 or TRBD2 (5 bases each). The CDR3 runs 14 residues. CDR1 SEHNR and CDR2 FQNEAQ come from the germline V gene (reference sequence).

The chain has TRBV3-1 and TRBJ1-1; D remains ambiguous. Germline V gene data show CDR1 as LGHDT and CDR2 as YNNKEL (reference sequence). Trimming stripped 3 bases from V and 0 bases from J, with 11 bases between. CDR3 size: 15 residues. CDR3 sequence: CASSHLSDLNTEAFF. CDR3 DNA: TGTGCCAGCAGCCACCTATCTGACTTGAACACTGAAGCTTTCTTT.

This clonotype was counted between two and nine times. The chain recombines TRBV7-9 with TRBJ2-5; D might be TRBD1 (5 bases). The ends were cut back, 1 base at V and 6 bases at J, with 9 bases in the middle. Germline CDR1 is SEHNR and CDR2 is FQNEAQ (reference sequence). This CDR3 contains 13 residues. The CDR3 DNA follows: TGTGCCAGCAGCTTAGTCAGGGATCAGACCCAGTACTTC. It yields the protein CASSLVRDQTQYF.

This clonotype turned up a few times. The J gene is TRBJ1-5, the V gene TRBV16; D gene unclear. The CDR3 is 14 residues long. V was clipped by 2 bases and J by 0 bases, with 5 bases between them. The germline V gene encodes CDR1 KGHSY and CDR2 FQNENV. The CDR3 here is CASSQVHSNQPQHF. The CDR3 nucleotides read TGTGCCAGCAGCCAAGTACATAGCAATCAGCCCCAGCATTTT. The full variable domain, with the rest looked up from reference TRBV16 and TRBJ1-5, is GEEVAQTPKHLVRGEGQKAKLYCAPIKGHSYVFWYQQVLKNEFKFLISFQNENVFDETGMPKERFSAKCLPNSPCSLEIQATKLEDSAVYFCASSQVHSNQPQHFGDGTRLSIL.

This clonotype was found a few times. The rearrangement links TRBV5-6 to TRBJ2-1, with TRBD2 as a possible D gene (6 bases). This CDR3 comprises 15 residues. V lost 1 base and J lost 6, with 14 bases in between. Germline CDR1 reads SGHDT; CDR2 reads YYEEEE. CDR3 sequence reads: CASSLRGTPSNEQFF. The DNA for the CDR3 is TGTGCCAGCAGCTTGAGAGGGACTCCGAGCAATGAGCAGTTCTTC. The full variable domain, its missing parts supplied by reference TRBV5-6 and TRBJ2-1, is DAGVTQSPTHLIKTRGQQVTLRCSPKSGHDTVSWYQQALGQGPQFIFQYYEEEERQRGNFPDRFSGHQFPNYSSELNVNALLLGDSALYLCASSLRGTPSNEQFFGPGTRLTVL.

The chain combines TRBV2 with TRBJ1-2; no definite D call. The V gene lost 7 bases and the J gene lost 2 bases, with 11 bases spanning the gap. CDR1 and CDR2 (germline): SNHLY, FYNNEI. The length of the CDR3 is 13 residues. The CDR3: CASKGVQNYGYTF. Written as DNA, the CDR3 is TGTGCCAGCAAGGGCGTCCAGAACTATGGCTACACCTTC.

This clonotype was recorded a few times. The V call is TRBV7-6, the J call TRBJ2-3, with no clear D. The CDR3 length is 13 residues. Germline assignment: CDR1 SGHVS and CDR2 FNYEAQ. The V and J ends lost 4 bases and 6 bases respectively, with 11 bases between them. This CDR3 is CASSSVLGDTQYF. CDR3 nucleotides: TGTGCCAGCAGCTCCGTACTTGGGGATACGCAGTATTTT.

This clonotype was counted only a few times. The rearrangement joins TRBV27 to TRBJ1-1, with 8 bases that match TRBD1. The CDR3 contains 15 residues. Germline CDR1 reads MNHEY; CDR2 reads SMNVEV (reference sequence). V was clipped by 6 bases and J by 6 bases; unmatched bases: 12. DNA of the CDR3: TGTGCCAGCAGCCCCGGACAGGGCATGGACTCTGAAGCTTTCTTT. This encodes CASSPGQGMDSEAFF.

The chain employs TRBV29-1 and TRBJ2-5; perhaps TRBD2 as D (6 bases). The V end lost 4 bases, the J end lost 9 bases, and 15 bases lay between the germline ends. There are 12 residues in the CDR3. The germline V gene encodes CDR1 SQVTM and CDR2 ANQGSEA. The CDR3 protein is CSVVLPPGAQYF. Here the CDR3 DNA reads TGCAGCGTTGTACTCCCCCCGGGGGCCCAGTACTTC.

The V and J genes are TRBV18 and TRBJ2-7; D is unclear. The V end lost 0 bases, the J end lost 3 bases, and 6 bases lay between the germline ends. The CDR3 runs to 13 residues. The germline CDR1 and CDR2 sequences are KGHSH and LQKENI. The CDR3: CASSPPDDYEQYF. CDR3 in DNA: TGTGCCAGCTCACCACCGGATGACTACGAGCAGTACTTC.